The 15 T cell receptor beta chains in this list originate from one sample, sequenced in a study of T cells in Graves' hyperthyroidism and ophthalmopathy. Regions amplified from RNA transcripts were the TCR beta CDR3 regions. HTBI primers drove first-round RT-PCR of the TCR CDR3. MiXCR, applied by TCRdb to the multiplex PCR reads, yields one record per CDR3 protein. The sample shows about 570,000 distinct CDR3 sequences, 14% of them seen only once. Sequenced: blood. The receptors come from a woman aged 40 to 50 with Graves' hyperthyroidism.

This clonotype was found many times. The J gene is TRBJ2-2, the V gene TRBV29-1, with D unclear. This CDR3 is 14 amino acids long. The V gene's germline CDR1 is SQVTM and CDR2 ANQGSEA. The ends were cut back, 5 bases at V and 7 bases at J, with 17 bases in the middle. The CDR3 DNA follows: TGCAGCGTTAAGCTCTACGGTGCGAACGGGGAGCTGTTTTTT. It is translated as CSVKLYGANGELFF.

This clonotype was counted only a few times. The germline gene is not matched at one end of the junction; a read error may be the cause. The rearrangement links TRBV5-1 to TRBJ2-3, with unresolved D. The germline gives CDR1 SGHRS, CDR2 YFSETQ. The CDR3 is 13 residues long. CDR3 sequence: CASRLGREDTQYF. CDR3 bases: TGCGCCAGCCGCTTGGGTCGAGAAGATACGCAGTATTTT.

In this sample, this clonotype turned up a few times. The chain joins TRBV5-6 to TRBJ2-7; 12 bases align to TRBD1. Germline CDR1 and CDR2: SGHDT and YYEEEE. This CDR3 spans 16 amino acids. J gave up 5 bases and V 4 bases, and 10 bases lay outside the gene matches. CDR3 sequence: CASSPITGQGADEQYF. CDR3 in DNA: TGTGCCAGCAGCCCTATTACGGGACAGGGGGCGGACGAGCAGTACTTC.

This clonotype showed up many times. This chain connects TRBV6-2 or TRBV6-3 to TRBJ2-7; 7 bases are shared with TRBD2. With 5 bases clipped from V and 2 bases from J, the junction kept 9 bases outside the gene matches. There are 15 residues in the CDR3. CDR1 is MNHEY, CDR2 SVGEGT, per germline. The CDR3 loop reads CASSRIRDYTYEQYF. DNA of the CDR3: TGTGCCAGCAGTAGGATCCGGGACTATACCTACGAGCAGTACTTC.

A word on this clonotype: Possible read error: a much larger clone is one base away. This chain connects TRBV2 to TRBJ2-1; D not resolved. Germline V gives CDR1 SNHLY, CDR2 FYNNEI. CDR3 length: 13 amino acids. The chain's CDR3 is CASSENGDNEQSF. Here the CDR3 DNA reads TGTGCCAGCAGTGAAAACGGAGACAATGAGCAGTCCTTC.

This clonotype has ten or more counts. This chain connects TRBV25-1 to TRBJ2-7; 12 bases fit TRBD2. The germline V gene encodes CDR1 MGHDK and CDR2 SYGVNS. This CDR3 has 17 amino acids. V lost 3 bases to trimming and J lost 4 bases; unmatched junction nucleotides: 10. The CDR3 DNA is TGTGCCAGCAGTGATGCCCCCCGACTAGCGGGAGTATACGAGCAGTACTTC. It is translated as CASSDAPRLAGVYEQYF.

V usage is TRBV2 and J usage is TRBJ2-4; 8 nucleotides align to TRBD1. The germline V gene encodes CDR1 SNHLY and CDR2 FYNNEI. V lost 6 bases to trimming and J lost 4 bases; unmatched junction nucleotides: 11. The CDR3 has 16 amino acids. The CDR3 here is CASRERGGQAKNIQYF. CDR3 DNA: TGTGCCAGCAGAGAAAGAGGGGGACAGGCTAAAAACATTCAGTACTTC.

This clonotype was recorded a few times. The CDR3: CASSLPEYNEQFF. In DNA, the CDR3 is TGTGCCAGCAGCCTTCCAGAATACAATGAGCAGTTCTTC. V and J are TRBV7-2 and TRBJ2-1, with no clear D. The V end lost 5 bases, the J end lost 4 bases, and 9 bases lay between the germline ends. This CDR3 contains 13 residues. The germline gives CDR1 SGHTA, CDR2 FQGNSA.

V and J are TRBV6-5 and TRBJ1-3, with unresolved D. Trimming shortened V by 0 bases and J by 0 bases, and 15 bases separated the two germline ends. CDR1 and CDR2 from the germline V gene are MNHEY and SVGAGI. This CDR3 is 18 amino acids long. The CDR3, as DNA: TGTGCCAGCAGTTACTCGTTGCCCCTTACTATCTCTGGAAACACCATATATTTT. This gives the protein CASSYSLPLTISGNTIYF.

The genes are TRBV20-1 and TRBJ2-1; 13 nucleotides line up with TRBD2. V was pared by 7 bases and J by 0 bases, with 15 bases of the junction left unmatched. Germline V gene sequence: CDR1 DFQATT, CDR2 SNEGSKA (reference sequence). This CDR3 has 19 residues. CDR3 DNA: TGCAGTGTTAAGGGAATCCGACTAGCGGGAGGTAGCTCCTACAATGAGCAGTTCTTC. Its translation: CSVKGIRLAGGSSYNEQFF.

V and J are TRBV5-6 and TRBJ1-3; D not resolved. Trimming removed 5 bases from V and 1 base from J, with 13 bases in between. CDR3 length equals 15 residues. The V gene's germline CDR1 is SGHDT and CDR2 YYEEEE. CDR3 sequence (DNA): TGTGCCAGCAGTGATCAACGAAATTCTGGAAACACCATATATTTT. Translating it yields CASSDQRNSGNTIYF.

This clonotype was counted a few times. CDR3 coding DNA: TGTGCCAGCAGCTTGGAGGCCAACACCATATATTTT. Translated: CASSLEANTIYF. This chain links TRBV7-2 with TRBJ1-3; D call uncertain. Trimming shortened V by 3 bases and J by 7 bases, and 7 bases separated the two germline ends. CDR1 is SGHTA, CDR2 FQGNSA, per germline. The CDR3 has 12 residues.

This clonotype occurred many times. The rearrangement uses TRBV7-2 and TRBJ2-2; possible D gene TRBD1, 6 bases. The CDR3 sequence is 13 residues long. V was shortened by 11 bases and J by 5 bases, with 15 bases between the two germline ends. The germline CDR1 and CDR2 sequences are SGHTA and FQGNSA. The CDR3 DNA reads as TGTGCCGCCAGGGGCTATTCGACCGGGGAGCTGTTTTTT. As protein: CAARGYSTGELFF. Full variable domain (rest looked up from reference TRBV7-2 and TRBJ2-2): GAGVSQSPSNKVTEKGKDVELRCDPISGHTALYWYRQSLGQGLEFLIYFQGNSAPDKSGLPSDRFSAERTGGSVSTLTIQRTQQEDSAVYLCAARGYSTGELFFGEGSRLTVL.

On this clonotype: It is unclear where the CDR3 begins or ends on the DNA, so no DNA is shown, and the CDR3 is as TCRdb lists it. The gene calls are TRBV7-8 and TRBJ2-7; the DNA was not compared with TRBD1, the D call given in the table. Germline loops: CDR1 SGHVS, CDR2 FQNEAQ. The CDR3 has 19 amino acids, counting both end residues. This CDR3 is CASSFYICSAPRRADEQYF.

This clonotype showed up just a few times. V is TRBV28 and J is TRBJ1-2, with D perhaps matching TRBD1 (6 bases). Deletions cut 3 bases from V and 1 base from J, with 15 bases between. The CDR3 consists of 16 residues. Germline CDR1 and CDR2: MDHEN and SYDVKM. The CDR3 bases are TGTGCCAGCAGTTTCCTTGGGACACTTTTTAACTATGGCTACACCTTC. This encodes CASSFLGTLFNYGYTF.